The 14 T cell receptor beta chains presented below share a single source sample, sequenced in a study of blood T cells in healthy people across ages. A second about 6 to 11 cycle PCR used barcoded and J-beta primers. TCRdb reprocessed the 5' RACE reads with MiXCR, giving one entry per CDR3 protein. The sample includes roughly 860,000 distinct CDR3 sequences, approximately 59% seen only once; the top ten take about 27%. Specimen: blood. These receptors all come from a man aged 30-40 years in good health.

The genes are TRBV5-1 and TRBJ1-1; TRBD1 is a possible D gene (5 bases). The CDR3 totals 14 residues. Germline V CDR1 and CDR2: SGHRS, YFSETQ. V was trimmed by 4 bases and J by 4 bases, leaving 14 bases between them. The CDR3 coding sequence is TGCGCCAGCAGCGCAGGGATGGGGAGCACTGAAGCTTTCTTT. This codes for CASSAGMGSTEAFF.

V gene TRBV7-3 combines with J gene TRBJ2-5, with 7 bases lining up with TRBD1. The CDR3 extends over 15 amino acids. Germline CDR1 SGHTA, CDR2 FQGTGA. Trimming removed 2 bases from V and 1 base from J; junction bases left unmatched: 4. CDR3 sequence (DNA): TGTGCCAGCAGCTTATTAGGGGGCCGCCAAGAGACCCAGTACTTC. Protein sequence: CASSLLGGRQETQYF.

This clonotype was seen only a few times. The CDR3 bases are TGTGCCAGCAAAGTCGTTGGACAGGAAGGTTCACCCCTCCACTTT. This translates into CASKVVGQEGSPLHF. The rearrangement joins TRBV28 to TRBJ1-6, with 7 positions matching TRBD1. The germline gives CDR1 MDHEN, CDR2 SYDVKM. Germline trimming cut 7 bases from V and 9 bases from J; bases unmatched to any gene: 12. The CDR3 sequence is 15 residues long.

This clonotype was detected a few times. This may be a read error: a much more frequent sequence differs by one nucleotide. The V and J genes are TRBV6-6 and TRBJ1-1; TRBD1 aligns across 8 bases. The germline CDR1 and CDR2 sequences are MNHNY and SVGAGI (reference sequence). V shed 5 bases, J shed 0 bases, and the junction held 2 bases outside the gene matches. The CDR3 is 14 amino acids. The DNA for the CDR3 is TGTGCCAGCAGTCGACAGGGGATGAACACTGAAGCTTTCTTT. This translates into CASSRQGMNTEAFF.

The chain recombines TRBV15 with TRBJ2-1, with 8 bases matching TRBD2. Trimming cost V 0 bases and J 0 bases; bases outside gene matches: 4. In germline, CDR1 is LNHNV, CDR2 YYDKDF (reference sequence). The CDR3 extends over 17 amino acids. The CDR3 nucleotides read TGTGCCACCAGCAGAGATCGGGGGGGCAACTCCTACAATGAGCAGTTCTTC. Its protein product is CATSRDRGGNSYNEQFF.

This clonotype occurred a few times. The CDR3 DNA reads as TGCAGTGCTAGAGATTTGGAACTCCCCTACGAGCAGTACTTC. Protein product: CSARDLELPYEQYF. This chain links TRBV20-1 with TRBJ2-7; no firm D call. The germline CDR1 and CDR2 sequences are DFQATT and SNEGSKA (reference sequence). V was clipped by 0 bases and J by 2 bases, with 11 bases between them. CDR3 length: 14 residues.

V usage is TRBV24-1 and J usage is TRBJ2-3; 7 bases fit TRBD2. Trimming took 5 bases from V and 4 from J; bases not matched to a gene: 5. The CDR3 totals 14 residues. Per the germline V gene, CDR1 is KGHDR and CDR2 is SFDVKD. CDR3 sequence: CATSVAGDPDTQYF. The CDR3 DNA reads TGTGCCACCAGTGTGGCGGGGGACCCAGATACGCAGTATTTT.

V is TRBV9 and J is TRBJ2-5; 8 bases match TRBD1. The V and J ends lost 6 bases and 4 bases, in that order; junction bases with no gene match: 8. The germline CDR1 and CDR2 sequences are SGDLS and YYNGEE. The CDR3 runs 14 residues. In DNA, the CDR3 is TGTGCCAGCAACCCTACCGGACAGGGAGAGACCCAGTACTTC. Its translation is CASNPTGQGETQYF.

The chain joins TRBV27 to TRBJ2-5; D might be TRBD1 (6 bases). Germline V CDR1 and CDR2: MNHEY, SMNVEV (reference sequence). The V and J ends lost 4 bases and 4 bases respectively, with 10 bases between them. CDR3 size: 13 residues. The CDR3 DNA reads TGTGCCAGCAGTTCCAGGGGCAGAGAGACCCAGTACTTC. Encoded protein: CASSSRGRETQYF.

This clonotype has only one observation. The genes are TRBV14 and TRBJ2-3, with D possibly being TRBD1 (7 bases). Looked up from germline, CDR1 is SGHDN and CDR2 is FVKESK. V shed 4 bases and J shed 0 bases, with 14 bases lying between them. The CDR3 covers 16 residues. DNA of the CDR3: TGTGCCAGCAGCCTCCCCGCGGGACAGAGCACAGATACGCAGTATTTT. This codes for CASSLPAGQSTDTQYF.

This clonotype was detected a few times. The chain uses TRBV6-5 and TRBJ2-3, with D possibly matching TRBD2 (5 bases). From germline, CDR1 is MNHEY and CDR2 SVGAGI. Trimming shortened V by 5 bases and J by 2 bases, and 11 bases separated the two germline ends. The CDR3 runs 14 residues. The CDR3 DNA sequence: TGTGCCAGCAGTCGAGGACTGAACACAGATACGCAGTATTTT. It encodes CASSRGLNTDTQYF.

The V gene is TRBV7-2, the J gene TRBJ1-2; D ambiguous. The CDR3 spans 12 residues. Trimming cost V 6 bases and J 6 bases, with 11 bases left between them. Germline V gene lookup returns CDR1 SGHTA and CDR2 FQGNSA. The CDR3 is CASRGIADGYTF. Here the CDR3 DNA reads TGTGCCAGCAGGGGCATAGCCGATGGCTACACCTTC.

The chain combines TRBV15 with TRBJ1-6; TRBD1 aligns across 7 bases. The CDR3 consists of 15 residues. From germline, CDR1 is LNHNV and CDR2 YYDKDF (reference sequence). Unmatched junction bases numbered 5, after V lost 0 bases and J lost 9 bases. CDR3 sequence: CATSRDRQGTSPLHF. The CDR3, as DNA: TGTGCCACCAGCAGAGATCGACAGGGAACTTCACCCCTCCACTTT.

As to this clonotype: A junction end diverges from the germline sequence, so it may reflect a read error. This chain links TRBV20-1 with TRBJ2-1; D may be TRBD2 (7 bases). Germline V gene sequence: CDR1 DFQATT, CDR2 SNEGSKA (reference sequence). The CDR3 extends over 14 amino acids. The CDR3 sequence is CSARGGGPRNEQFF. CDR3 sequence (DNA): TGCAGTGCCAGAGGGGGGGGGCCGAGAAATGAGCAGTTCTTC.